These T cell receptor beta chains were read from a single sample in a study of shared clonotypes between healthy human individuals. Sequenced by immunoSEQ multiplex PCR; TCRdb stores in-frame clones only, minus some. This table holds roughly 2 million clones, about 95% found once. The sample taken for sequencing was naive CD8+ T cells sorted from blood. Receptors were obtained from a man aged 18 to 29 in good health. The CDR3 runs from the conserved cysteine through the conserved F or W. D genes are given only for firm matches.

CDR3aa,d_gene,j_gene,v_gene
CASSSPDGYEQYF,.,TRBJ2-7,TRBV5-6
CASSQVGGRGPNEQYF,.,TRBJ2-7,TRBV4-1
CASSVADTNSYEQYF,.,TRBJ2-7,TRBV9
CASSPRQGVEKLFF,TRBD1,TRBJ1-4,TRBV4-1
CASSLKGDWGGYGYTF,.,TRBJ1-2,TRBV27
CASSTLGLREKLFF,.,TRBJ1-4,TRBV27
CASSLASGGPSYEQYF,TRBD1,TRBJ2-7,TRBV7-9
CASSPWGQADTDTQYF,TRBD1,TRBJ2-3,TRBV7-9
CASSLHDQVGETQYF,.,TRBJ2-5,TRBV7-6
CASSWASTGELFF,.,TRBJ2-2,TRBV7-9
CASSFSRQGLLAGTEDTQYF,TRBD2,TRBJ2-3,TRBV9
CASSQDLTGETYEQYF,TRBD1,TRBJ2-7,TRBV4-1
CASSLSPSYEQYF,.,TRBJ2-7,TRBV5-1
CASSQPGLAETQYF,TRBD2,TRBJ2-5,TRBV4-1
CAWSGDSSYEQYF,.,TRBJ2-7,TRBV30
CASSWTGANTEAFF,TRBD1,TRBJ1-1,TRBV6-1
CASSLLSFSGANVLTF,.,TRBJ2-6,TRBV27
CASSLSTYGAEAFF,.,TRBJ1-1,TRBV27
CASSWSDSSYEQYF,.,TRBJ2-7,TRBV5-1
CASSLGDGNYEQYF,.,TRBJ2-7,TRBV4-1
CASSLGWGTEAFF,.,TRBJ1-1,TRBV11-3
CASSQGGNTEAFF,.,TRBJ1-1,TRBV9
CASRLDYNEQFF,.,TRBJ2-1,TRBV7-9
CASSPFRGAREQYF,.,TRBJ2-7,TRBV11-3
CASMDRGHYEQYF,TRBD1,TRBJ2-7,TRBV6-6
CASALEAYEQYF,.,TRBJ2-7,TRBV11-2
CASSPSPGSAYEQYF,.,TRBJ2-7,TRBV7-7
CASSATEEHTDTQYF,.,TRBJ2-3,TRBV7-9
CASSETGTGEGKLFF,TRBD1,TRBJ1-4,TRBV9
CASSERSEGTSGFYGAGELFF,TRBD2,TRBJ2-2,TRBV2
CAWWAGELFF,.,TRBJ2-2,TRBV30
CASSFKRESYEQYF,.,TRBJ2-7,TRBV27
CASSPQEFSGNTIYF,.,TRBJ1-3,TRBV4-3
CASSLVLGLAGEETQYF,TRBD2,TRBJ2-5,TRBV11-2
CAWSLGSGETQYF,.,TRBJ2-5,TRBV30
CASTKGTGGLEQYF,TRBD1,TRBJ2-7,TRBV6-6
CASSPHGNLLDEQFF,.,TRBJ2-1,TRBV9
CASSSLGWDSPLHF,.,TRBJ1-6,TRBV27
CAWSVGTASRRDF,TRBD1,TRBJ2-7,TRBV30
CASSLGWVSSYEQYF,.,TRBJ2-7,TRBV5-1
CASSTRDKRTDTQYF,.,TRBJ2-3,TRBV27
CASSPGELAGVPYNEQFF,TRBD2,TRBJ2-1,TRBV7-6
CASSPDSYEQYF,.,TRBJ2-7,TRBV18
CASSQETGAATGELFF,TRBD1,TRBJ2-2,TRBV4-3
CASSPNLAGSTDTQYF,TRBD2,TRBJ2-3,TRBV9
CAWEGGQETQYF,.,TRBJ2-5,TRBV30
CASSQVFGIAGGPNEQFF,TRBD2,TRBJ2-1,TRBV14
CASSGRDGGLLEQYF,.,TRBJ2-7,TRBV9
CAISDPGQGAYEQYF,TRBD1,TRBJ2-7,TRBV10-3
CSVVDTGASETQYF,TRBD1,TRBJ2-5,TRBV29-1
CASSPLRSGGDTQYF,TRBD2,TRBJ2-3,TRBV7-2
CASSPPRGLAGMNGETQYF,TRBD2,TRBJ2-5,TRBV18